This entry lists 21 T cell receptor beta chains sequenced from one sample in a study of T cells in Graves' hyperthyroidism and ophthalmopathy. Amplification targeted TCR beta CDR3 regions from RNA transcripts. The study used the HTBI primer set for a first-round RT-PCR of the TCR CDR3. TCRdb re-analysed the multiplex PCR reads in MiXCR, keeping a single row per CDR3 protein. The sample includes a few hundred thousand distinct CDR3 sequences, roughly 15% of them seen just once. The sequencing input was blood. Source of these receptors: a woman aged 50 to 60 with Graves' hyperthyroidism that later progressed to Graves' ophthalmopathy.

The chain links TRBV2 to TRBJ2-3; TRBD2 aligns across 12 bases. The germline gives CDR1 SNHLY, CDR2 FYNNEI. After removal of 7 bases from V and 0 bases from J, the junction contained 5 bases not matched to a gene. The CDR3 consists of 16 residues. The CDR3 spells CASTLAGGLSTDTQYF. CDR3 nucleotides: TGTGCCAGCACCCTAGCGGGAGGGCTAAGCACAGATACGCAGTATTTT.

The sample holds many counts of this clonotype. The chain combines TRBV6-1 with TRBJ2-3; possibly TRBD2 for D (6 bases). Germline V gene data show CDR1 as MNHNS and CDR2 as SASEGT. Trimming removed 3 bases at V and 2 bases at J, with 9 bases between. This CDR3 has 14 amino acids. The DNA for the CDR3 is TGTGCCAGCAGTGACAGGGACTTCACAGATACGCAGTATTTT. This sequence encodes CASSDRDFTDTQYF.

The chain combines TRBV24-1 with TRBJ1-6, with 8 bases that match TRBD1. Trimming cost V 7 bases and J 7 bases; bases outside gene matches: 2. Germline V gene sequence: CDR1 KGHDR, CDR2 SFDVKD. The CDR3 contains 13 residues. The CDR3 DNA reads TGTGCCACCAGCCGGACAGGGAATTCACCCCTCCACTTT. It is translated as CATSRTGNSPLHF.

This clonotype has ten or more counts. The chain has TRBV6-1 and TRBJ2-2; perhaps TRBD1 as D (5 bases). The V end lost 6 bases, the J end lost 1 base, and 9 bases lay between the germline ends. Germline CDR1 MNHNS, CDR2 SASEGT. This CDR3 spans 14 amino acids. This CDR3 reads CASSRERNTGELFF. The DNA of the CDR3 is TGTGCCAGCAGCAGGGAAAGGAACACCGGGGAGCTGTTTTTT.

This clonotype was counted between two and nine times. The V and J genes are TRBV5-1 and TRBJ2-5; perhaps TRBD2 as D (6 bases). V lost 4 bases to trimming and J lost 4 bases, with 17 bases between them. The CDR3 contains 15 residues. Germline loops: CDR1 SGHRS, CDR2 YFSETQ. CDR3 bases: TGCGCCAGCAGCCCCGGGACTCTTCTAATAGAGACCCAGTACTTC. Protein sequence: CASSPGTLLIETQYF.

A single count supports this clonotype. One junction end disagrees with the germline gene, perhaps due to a read error. The chain combines TRBV6-2 or TRBV6-3 with TRBJ1-2; perhaps TRBD1 as D (5 bases). Germline V lookup: CDR1 MNHEY, CDR2 SVGEGT. The CDR3 contains 16 residues. In DNA form, the CDR3 reads TGTGCCGGCAGAACAAGAGTGGCAGGGAGAGACTATGGCTACACCTTC. This sequence encodes CAGRTRVAGRDYGYTF.

In its sample, this clonotype was seen many times. The rearrangement links TRBV29-1 to TRBJ1-4; D possibly corresponds to TRBD1 (5 bases). The CDR3 runs to 14 residues. Trimming left V 0 bases short and J 6 bases short, with 11 bases between. The germline V gene encodes CDR1 SQVTM and CDR2 ANQGSEA. The CDR3 loop is CSVEDGRADEKLFF. The CDR3 nucleotides read TGCAGCGTTGAAGACGGCAGGGCGGATGAAAAACTGTTTTTT.

This clonotype appeared many times. V is TRBV5-1 and J is TRBJ2-3; 10 positions agree with TRBD2. Unmatched junction bases numbered 7, after V lost 4 bases and J lost 5 bases. Germline CDR1 SGHRS, CDR2 YFSETQ. CDR3 length: 15 amino acids. CDR3 amino acids: CASSPPSGSGDTQYF. CDR3 nucleotides: TGCGCCAGCAGCCCCCCTAGCGGGAGTGGAGATACGCAGTATTTT.

This clonotype has at least ten counts. The rearrangement links TRBV18 to TRBJ1-2; 7 nucleotides match TRBD1. CDR3 length equals 16 residues. Losses at the gene ends were 3 bases for V and 4 bases for J; bases not matched to a gene: 11. Germline CDR1 is KGHSH and CDR2 is LQKENI. The chain's CDR3 is CASSPPQGNRGYGYTF. CDR3 bases: TGTGCCAGCTCACCGCCACAGGGAAACAGGGGCTATGGCTACACCTTC.

About this clonotype: This may come from a read error, since a much larger clone is one base off. This chain links TRBV30 with TRBJ1-2; D not certain. The V gene lost 2 bases and the J gene lost 0 bases, with 13 bases spanning the gap. The CDR3 is 15 residues long. The germline V gene has CDR1 GTSNPN and CDR2 SVGIG (reference sequence). The DNA for the CDR3 is TGTGCCTGGAGTTGGAGGCCGGGGACTAACTATGGCTACACCTTC. Its translation: CAWSWRPGTNYGYTF.

This clonotype was picked up many times. The chain carries TRBV11-2 and TRBJ2-1; no firm D call. V shed 4 bases and J shed 9 bases, with 10 bases lying between them. This CDR3 comprises 12 residues. Germline assignment: CDR1 SGHAT and CDR2 FQNNGV. Here the CDR3 DNA reads TGTGCCAGCAGCTCGTCGATGGCTGAGCAGTTCTTC. Translating gives CASSSSMAEQFF.

This clonotype showed up many times. The chain links TRBV3-1 to TRBJ1-1; the D is unclear. The V and J ends lost 4 bases and 7 bases respectively, with 16 bases between them. The CDR3 length is 14 residues. Germline assignment: CDR1 LGHDT and CDR2 YNNKEL (reference sequence). The CDR3: CASSLLGMGFEAFF. CDR3 in DNA: TGTGCCAGCAGCCTACTTGGGATGGGGTTTGAAGCTTTCTTT.

This clonotype was seen many times. This chain links TRBV7-9 with TRBJ2-7; 8 bases line up with TRBD2. The germline V gene encodes CDR1 SEHNR and CDR2 FQNEAQ (reference sequence). The CDR3 consists of 15 residues. V was clipped by 4 bases and J by 3 bases; unmatched bases: 8. The CDR3 nucleotides read TGTGCCAGCAGCTCCCGACTAGCGTACCGCTACGAGCAGTACTTC. Protein sequence: CASSSRLAYRYEQYF.

Concerning this clonotype itself: One end of the junction is discordant with germline, which a read error may explain. The chain has TRBV19 and TRBJ1-1, with TRBD1 matching over 8 bases. This CDR3 spans 13 amino acids. The germline V gene encodes CDR1 LNHDA and CDR2 SQIVND (reference sequence). CDR3 sequence reads: CASSIDRGAEAFF. As DNA, the CDR3 is TGCGCCAGTAGTATAGACAGGGGCGCTGAAGCTTTCTTT.

In its sample, this clonotype was seen a few times. V and J are TRBV4-1 and TRBJ2-1; D is perhaps TRBD2 (6 bases). The CDR3 has 16 amino acids. Trimming took off 1 base at V and 0 bases at J, with 10 bases between the two ends. The V gene's germline CDR1 is MGHRA and CDR2 YSYEKL. CDR3 DNA sequence: TGCGCCAGCAGCCAAGGCGGGACCGTCTCCTACAATGAGCAGTTCTTC. This encodes CASSQGGTVSYNEQFF.

This clonotype was seen repeatedly, ten times or more. In DNA form, the CDR3 reads TGTGCCAGCAGCCGAGGGCCCCTCCCCCGAGCAGATACGCAGTATTTT. Translated: CASSRGPLPRADTQYF. The V call is TRBV7-3, the J call TRBJ2-3, with a tentative D call TRBD2 (5 bases). Per the germline V gene, CDR1 is SGHTA and CDR2 is FQGTGA. The CDR3 covers 16 residues. V was pared by 5 bases and J by 4 bases, with 19 bases between. The full variable domain, its missing parts supplied by reference TRBV7-3 and TRBJ2-3, is GAGVSQTPSNKVTEKGKYVELRCDPISGHTALYWYRQSLGQGPEFLIYFQGTGAADDSGLPNDRFFAVRPEGSVSTLKIQRTERGDSAVYLCASSRGPLPRADTQYFGPGTRLTVL.

This clonotype was recorded many times. The chain uses TRBV20-1 and TRBJ2-3, with 10 bases lining up with TRBD2. Germline lookup yields CDR1 DFQATT and CDR2 SNEGSKA (reference sequence). The CDR3 is made up of 15 amino acids. Unmatched junction bases numbered 10, after V lost 1 base and J lost 9 bases. This CDR3 reads CSARVGGAGGPTQYF. As DNA, the CDR3 is TGCAGTGCTAGAGTAGGGGGAGCGGGAGGGCCGACGCAGTATTTT.

The rearrangement links TRBV7-9 to TRBJ1-4, with D perhaps TRBD1 (5 bases). Germline assignment: CDR1 SEHNR and CDR2 FQNEAQ (reference sequence). Trimming took off 3 bases at V and 2 bases at J, with 7 bases between the two ends. This CDR3 has 14 amino acids. CDR3 residues: CASSFGGTNEKLFF. CDR3 sequence (DNA): TGTGCCAGCAGCTTCGGGGGGACTAATGAAAAACTGTTTTTT.

This clonotype was picked up a small number of times. The chain carries TRBV7-9 and TRBJ1-4; tentative D call: TRBD1 (5 bases). Germline CDR1 is SEHNR and CDR2 is FQNEAQ (reference sequence). This CDR3 region has 17 residues. V lost 3 bases and J lost 7, with 21 bases in between. The CDR3 nucleotides are TGTGCCAGCAGCTTGATACTAATCAGGGAGATGGGTGAAAAACTGTTTTTT. It yields the protein CASSLILIREMGEKLFF.

At least ten counts were recorded for this clonotype. J is TRBJ2-1 and V is TRBV20-1; TRBD2 agrees at 8 bases. This CDR3 has 16 amino acids. CDR1 is DFQATT, CDR2 SNEGSKA, per germline (reference sequence). Losses at the gene ends were 3 bases for V and 7 bases for J; bases not matched to a gene: 14. For the CDR3, the DNA is TGCAGTGCTAGCCCCCGGAGCGGGAGAATGAGAAATGAGCAGTTCTTC. It encodes CSASPRSGRMRNEQFF.

Comment on this clonotype: A much larger clone differs from this one at a single base, so this may be a read error. This rearrangement joins TRBV7-6 to TRBJ2-7; D may match TRBD1 or TRBD2 (5 bases each). Germline CDR1 and CDR2: SGHVS and FNYEAQ. Trimming cost V 8 bases and J 0 bases, with 23 bases left between them. This CDR3 has 17 amino acids. CDR3 sequence: CASGSLPGNGTSYEQYF. In nucleotides, the CDR3 is TGTGCCAGCGGCTCACTTCCAGGTAACGGGACCTCCTACGAGCAGTACTTC.